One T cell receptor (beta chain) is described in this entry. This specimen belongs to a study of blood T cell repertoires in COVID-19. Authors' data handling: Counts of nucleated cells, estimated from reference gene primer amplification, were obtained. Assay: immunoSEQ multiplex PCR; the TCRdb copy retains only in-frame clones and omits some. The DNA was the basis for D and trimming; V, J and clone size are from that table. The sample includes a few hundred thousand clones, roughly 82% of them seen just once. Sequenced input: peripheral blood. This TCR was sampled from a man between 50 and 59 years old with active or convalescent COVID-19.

As DNA, the CDR3 is TGTGCCAGCAGTCCCTCCCCCCATCGACAGGTGGCGGGGGCGAACACTGAAGCTTTCTTT. This sequence encodes CASSPSPHRQVAGANTEAFF. This chain uses TRBV28 with TRBJ1-1, with D possibly TRBD1 on 6 matching bases. CDR3 length equals 20 residues. Germline CDR1 reads MDHEN; CDR2 reads SYDVKM. The germline V and J ends were trimmed by 5 bases and 1 base, with 29 bases remaining between them.